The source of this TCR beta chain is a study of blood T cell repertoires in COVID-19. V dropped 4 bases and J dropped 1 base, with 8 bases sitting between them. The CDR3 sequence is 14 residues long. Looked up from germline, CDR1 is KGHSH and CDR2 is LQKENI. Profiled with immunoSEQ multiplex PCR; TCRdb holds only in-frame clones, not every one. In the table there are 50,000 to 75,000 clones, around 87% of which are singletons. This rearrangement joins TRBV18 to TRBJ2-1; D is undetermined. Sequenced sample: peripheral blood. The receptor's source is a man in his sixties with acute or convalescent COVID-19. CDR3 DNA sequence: TGTGCCAGCTCACAGGTCAGGTCCTACAATGAGCAGTTCTTC. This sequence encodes CASSQVRSYNEQFF.